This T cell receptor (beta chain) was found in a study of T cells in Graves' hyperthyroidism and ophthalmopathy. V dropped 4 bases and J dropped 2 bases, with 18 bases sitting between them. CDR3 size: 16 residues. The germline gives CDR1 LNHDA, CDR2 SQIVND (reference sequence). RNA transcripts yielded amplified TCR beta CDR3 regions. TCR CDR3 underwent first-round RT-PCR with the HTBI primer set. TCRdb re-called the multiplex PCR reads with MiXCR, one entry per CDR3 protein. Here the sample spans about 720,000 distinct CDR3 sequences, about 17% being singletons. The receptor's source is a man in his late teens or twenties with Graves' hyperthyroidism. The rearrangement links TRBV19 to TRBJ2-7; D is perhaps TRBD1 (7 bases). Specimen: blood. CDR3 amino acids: CASSRAAGQQTYEQYF. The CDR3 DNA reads TGTGCCAGTAGTAGAGCGGCGGGACAGCAGACCTACGAGCAGTACTTC.